The 11 T cell receptor beta chains presented below share a single source sample, sequenced in a study of T cell repertoires in cytomegalovirus infection. TCRdb re-analysed the reads in MiXCR, keeping a single row per CDR3 protein. The table lists roughly 250,000 distinct CDR3 sequences, 9% to 15% of them singletons, with 1.5% to 2% in the top ten. The sample comprised PBMCs. Receptors originate from a human donor in good health (CMV status not recorded). Some clones in this sample may be carry-over from other donors' samples.

V is TRBV4-3 and J is TRBJ2-3; D is perhaps TRBD1 (5 bases). V gave up 4 bases and J gave up 2 bases, with 10 bases separating them. CDR3 length equals 14 residues. In germline, CDR1 is LGHNA, CDR2 YSLEER. The CDR3: CASSRTTVTDTQYF. CDR3 sequence (DNA): TGCGCCAGCAGCCGCACGACAGTCACAGATACGCAGTATTTT.

V and J are TRBV13 and TRBJ2-2; 9 bases map to TRBD2. Germline loops: CDR1 PRHDT, CDR2 FYEKMQ (reference sequence). V shed 5 bases, J shed 4 bases, and the junction held 11 bases outside the gene matches. The CDR3 has 17 residues. DNA for the CDR3: TGTGCCAGCAGCCCCCCTGGGGGCGGGAGGGCCACCGGGGAGCTGTTTTTT. It specifies CASSPPGGGRATGELFF.

This clonotype was seen repeatedly, ten times or more. The chain combines TRBV7-2 with TRBJ1-5; D may be TRBD1 (6 bases). CDR1 is SGHTA, CDR2 FQGNSA, per germline. V was clipped by 0 bases and J by 3 bases, with 9 bases between them. The CDR3 sequence is 15 residues long. The CDR3 region has the DNA TGTGCCAGCAGCTTAGCCGGGACACCCAATCAGCCCCAGCATTTT. Amino acid sequence: CASSLAGTPNQPQHF.

V is TRBV5-1 and J is TRBJ2-1; the D gene could be TRBD1 or TRBD2 (6 bases each). The germline V gene has CDR1 SGHRS and CDR2 YFSETQ. V gave up 5 bases and J gave up 8 bases, with 23 bases separating them. CDR3 length: 16 residues. CDR3 in DNA: TGCGCCAGCAGTTCCGAGGGGGGCCCCCTTACGGATGAGCAGTTCTTC. Its protein is CASSSEGGPLTDEQFF.

In its sample, this clonotype was seen many times. This chain uses TRBV7-9 with TRBJ2-7; no firm D call. The V end lost 1 base, the J end lost 1 base, and 17 bases lay between the germline ends. Per the germline V gene, CDR1 is SEHNR and CDR2 is FQNEAQ (reference sequence). This CDR3 comprises 17 residues. Here the CDR3 DNA reads TGTGCCAGCAGCTTAGGACTTGCCAGCCGTGAATCCTACGAGCAGTACTTC. This sequence encodes CASSLGLASRESYEQYF.

This clonotype was seen ten or more times. The V call is TRBV7-2, the J call TRBJ2-7; either TRBD1 or TRBD2 may supply D (5 bases each). V was cut by 1 base and J by 1 base, with 8 bases left in between. The CDR3 has 14 amino acids. Germline V gene sequence: CDR1 SGHTA, CDR2 FQGNSA. Here the CDR3 DNA reads TGTGCCAGCAGCTTAGACGGGGCTTCCTACGAGCAGTACTTC. This encodes CASSLDGASYEQYF.

This clonotype was detected ten times or more. The chain recombines TRBV7-3 with TRBJ2-2, with 7 bases identical to TRBD1. Germline V lookup: CDR1 SGHTA, CDR2 FQGTGA. V dropped 1 base and J dropped 7; count of bases not matched to a gene: 6. CDR3 length equals 15 residues. The DNA of the CDR3 is TGTGCCAGCAGCTTAAGCAGGGGGAACGACGGGGAGCTGTTTTTT. Translation: CASSLSRGNDGELFF.

This clonotype was recorded many times. The chain recombines TRBV7-6 with TRBJ2-2; no clear D. The CDR3 sequence is 13 residues long. Between the trimmed V and J ends, which lost 5 bases and 6 bases, there was a span of 10 bases. Germline lookup yields CDR1 SGHVS and CDR2 FNYEAQ. In DNA, the CDR3 is TGTGCCAGCAGCCCCTCCCGACCCGGGGAGCTGTTTTTT. The encoded protein is CASSPSRPGELFF.

At least ten counts were recorded for this clonotype. The chain couples TRBV7-8 to TRBJ1-3; 7 bases agree with TRBD1. This CDR3 is 16 amino acids long. Germline V gene data show CDR1 as SGHVS and CDR2 as FQNEAQ. Unmatched junction bases numbered 8, after V lost 4 bases and J lost 2 bases. CDR3: CASSSDDRATGNTIYF. The CDR3, as DNA: TGTGCCAGCAGCTCAGACGACAGGGCCACTGGAAACACCATATATTTT.

This sequence joins TRBV28 and TRBJ1-1; possibly TRBD1 for D (5 bases). The CDR3 has 12 residues. The germline V gene encodes CDR1 MDHEN and CDR2 SYDVKM. Trimming took off 8 bases at V and 7 bases at J, with 14 bases between the two ends. For the CDR3, the DNA is TGTGCCAGCGATACGGGGGGTGGTGAAGCTTTCTTT. Translation gives CASDTGGGEAFF.

The chain is built from TRBV27 and TRBJ1-2; TRBD1 matches 9 bases. Germline V gene lookup returns CDR1 MNHEY and CDR2 SMNVEV (reference sequence). CDR3 size: 18 residues. The J segment lost 6 bases and the V segment lost 5 bases, leaving 19 bases of the junction unmatched. The CDR3, as DNA: TGTGCCAGCAGTGCTTCACCTAATAAAGGGACAGGGATTCATGGCTACACCTTC. It encodes CASSASPNKGTGIHGYTF.